Below are 17 T cell receptor beta chains sequenced from a single sample in a study of control samples from healthy donors and cancer patients. Libraries were prepared by immunoSEQ multiplex PCR; TCRdb keeps only in-frame clonotypes and omits some of them. The sample yields roughly 170,000 clones, under 95% seen once. Sequencing was carried out using blood. These receptors came from a woman aged 18-29 years in good health.

The chain joins TRBV12-3 or TRBV12-4 to TRBJ1-2; 7 bases are shared with TRBD1. CDR3 length: 12 amino acids. Trimming took 5 bases from V and 3 from J; bases not matched to a gene: 0. CDR3 sequence reads: CASSTGDYGYTF. CDR3 coding DNA: TGTGCCAGCAGTACAGGGGACTATGGCTACACCTTC.

The chain links TRBV11-2 to TRBJ2-2, with a possible D match to TRBD2 (7 bases). V lost 5 bases to trimming and J lost 5 bases, with 18 bases between them. The germline V gene encodes CDR1 SGHAT and CDR2 FQNNGV. CDR3 length: 16 residues. The CDR3 DNA sequence: TGTGCCAGCAGCCTGACTCGGGGGGCAGGGACCGGGGAGCTGTTTTTT. It translates to CASSLTRGAGTGELFF.

The chain couples TRBV19 to TRBJ1-2, with D hard to call. This CDR3 is built from 10 residues. With 9 bases removed from V and 1 base from J, the gap between germline ends came to 3 bases. Germline CDR1 LNHDA, CDR2 SQIVND (reference sequence). The CDR3 nucleotides read TGTGCCAGCTATAACTATGGCTACACCTTC. Its protein is CASYNYGYTF.

This chain connects TRBV5-1 to TRBJ2-7; 7 bases map to TRBD1. Germline V gene lookup returns CDR1 SGHRS and CDR2 YFSETQ. V was pared by 0 bases and J by 8 bases, with 8 bases of the junction left unmatched. This CDR3 has 14 amino acids. CDR3 amino acids: CASSLVTGTRQQYF. CDR3 nucleotides: TGCGCCAGCAGCTTGGTGACAGGGACCCGGCAGCAGTACTTC.

Here the CDR3 reads CASSYRVGTANNEQFF. Here the CDR3 DNA reads TGTGCCAGCAGTTATAGGGTCGGGACGGCGAACAATGAGCAGTTCTTC. The chain combines TRBV6-5 with TRBJ2-1; D possibly uses TRBD1 or TRBD2 (5 bases each). V lost 3 bases and J lost 5, with 17 bases in between. The CDR3 runs 16 residues. Germline V gene data show CDR1 as MNHEY and CDR2 as SVGAGI.

The rearrangement joins TRBV5-6 to TRBJ1-2; 7 bases line up with TRBD1. This CDR3 is built from 14 residues. CDR1 and CDR2 (germline): SGHDT, YYEEEE. V trimming: 4 bases; J trimming: 2 bases; junction bases outside the gene matches: 5. CDR3 in amino acids: CASSQVQGNYGYTF. The CDR3 region has the DNA TGTGCCAGCAGCCAAGTACAGGGGAACTATGGCTACACCTTC.

The chain is built from TRBV18 and TRBJ1-1; 9 bases align to TRBD1. The CDR3 consists of 15 residues. The V segment lost 3 bases and the J segment 5 bases; nucleotides outside the gene matches: 7. Germline assignment: CDR1 KGHSH and CDR2 LQKENI. CDR3 loop: CASSPGTGTGTEAFF. DNA of the CDR3: TGTGCCAGCTCACCGGGAACCGGGACAGGGACTGAAGCTTTCTTT.

The sample holds a few counts of this clone. The V gene is TRBV2, the J gene TRBJ2-3; D gene unclear. The CDR3 is 13 residues long. V shed 9 bases and J shed 1 base, with 11 bases lying between them. Per the germline V gene, CDR1 is SNHLY and CDR2 is FYNNEI. The CDR3 DNA follows: TGTGCCAGTTCAGGTGTCGGCACAGATACGCAGTATTTT. As protein: CASSGVGTDTQYF.

The chain uses TRBV11-2 and TRBJ2-5; D may be TRBD1 or TRBD2 (7 bases each). The ends were cut back, 4 bases at V and 0 bases at J, with 15 bases in the middle. CDR1 SGHAT and CDR2 FQNNGV come from the germline V gene. The CDR3 runs 16 residues. The CDR3 coding sequence is TGTGCCAGCAGCTCGGGGAGGGGGCACCACCAAGAGACCCAGTACTTC. Its protein is CASSSGRGHHQETQYF.

This chain joins TRBV7-2 and TRBJ2-7, with TRBD1 identical over 7 bases. The CDR3 has 14 amino acids. Losses at the gene ends were 3 bases for V and 4 bases for J; bases not matched to a gene: 6. Germline CDR1 SGHTA, CDR2 FQGNSA. CDR3 bases: TGTGCCAGCAGCTTCCGACAGGGAATGTACGAGCAGTACTTC. Translation gives CASSFRQGMYEQYF. The complete variable domain, with remaining parts taken from reference TRBV7-2 and TRBJ2-7, reads GAGVSQSPSNKVTEKGKDVELRCDPISGHTALYWYRQSLGQGLEFLIYFQGNSAPDKSGLPSDRFSAERTGGSVSTLTIQRTQQEDSAVYLCASSFRQGMYEQYFGPGTRLTVT.

This clone has just a few counts. Other DNA sequences in this sample translate to the same CDR3. J is TRBJ1-2 and V is TRBV5-1; perhaps TRBD1 as D (5 bases). The CDR3 loop spans 15 amino acids. Trimming left V 0 bases short and J 3 bases short, with 12 bases between. Germline assignment: CDR1 SGHRS and CDR2 YFSETQ. The CDR3 sequence: CASSLVAGADYGYTF. CDR3 DNA: TGCGCCAGCAGCTTGGTCGCCGGGGCGGACTATGGCTACACCTTC.

The J gene is TRBJ2-2, the V gene TRBV7-9; 7 positions match TRBD1. The CDR3 is made up of 15 amino acids. Germline V gene sequence: CDR1 SEHNR, CDR2 FQNEAQ (reference sequence). V dropped 5 bases and J dropped 1; count of bases not matched to a gene: 4. The CDR3: CASSLTGENTGELFF. Written as DNA, the CDR3 is TGTGCCAGCAGCCTAACAGGGGAGAACACCGGGGAGCTGTTTTTT.

This chain connects TRBV6-5 to TRBJ2-2, with 8 bases that match TRBD1. J gave up 2 bases and V 6 bases, and 5 bases lay outside the gene matches. In germline, CDR1 is MNHEY, CDR2 SVGAGI. This CDR3 spans 15 amino acids. CDR3 sequence: CASSSTGGNTGELFF. CDR3 nucleotide sequence: TGTGCCAGCAGCAGTACAGGGGGTAACACCGGGGAGCTGTTTTTT.

This chain connects TRBV6-5 to TRBJ1-2; no definite D call. Trimming removed 6 bases at V and 8 bases at J, with 22 bases between. CDR3 length equals 15 residues. Germline V CDR1 and CDR2: MNHEY, SVGAGI. Here the CDR3 DNA reads TGTGCCAGCAGCCTGGCGCCCGGGTCCACTGGGGGCTACACCTTC. It codes for CASSLAPGSTGGYTF.

This chain's CDR3 is CASSEPGGWPQHF. CDR3 coding DNA: TGCGCCAGCAGTGAACCAGGGGGGTGGCCCCAGCATTTT. This chain connects TRBV10-2 to TRBJ1-5; 7 positions match TRBD1. The CDR3 runs 13 residues. From germline, CDR1 is WSHSY and CDR2 SAAADI. V gave up 3 bases and J gave up 9 bases; unmatched junction bases: 5.

The chain recombines TRBV6-5 with TRBJ1-4, with D unclear. The V and J ends lost 8 bases and 0 bases respectively, with 10 bases between them. The CDR3 is 14 amino acids. Per the germline V gene, CDR1 is MNHEY and CDR2 is SVGAGI. CDR3 region: CASCQTATNEKLFF. The DNA for the CDR3 is TGTGCCAGCTGCCAGACGGCAACTAATGAAAAACTGTTTTTT.

V gene TRBV29-1 combines with J gene TRBJ2-3; TRBD1 agrees at 7 bases. The J segment lost 0 bases and the V segment lost 7 bases, leaving 4 bases of the junction unmatched. Germline CDR1 SQVTM, CDR2 ANQGSEA. There are 13 residues in the CDR3. The CDR3 DNA is TGCAGCGGGGGGACAGTCAGCACAGATACGCAGTATTTT. Its translation is CSGGTVSTDTQYF.